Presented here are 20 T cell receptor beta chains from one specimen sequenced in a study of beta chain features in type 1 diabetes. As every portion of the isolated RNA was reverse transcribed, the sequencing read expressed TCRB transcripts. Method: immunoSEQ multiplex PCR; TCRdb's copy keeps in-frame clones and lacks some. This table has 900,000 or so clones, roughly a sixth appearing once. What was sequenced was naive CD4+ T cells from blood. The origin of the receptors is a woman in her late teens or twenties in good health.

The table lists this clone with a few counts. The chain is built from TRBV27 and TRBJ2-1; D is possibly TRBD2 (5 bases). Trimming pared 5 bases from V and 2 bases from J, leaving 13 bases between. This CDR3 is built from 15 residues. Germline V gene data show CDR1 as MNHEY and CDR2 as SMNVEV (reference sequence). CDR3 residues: CASSRTPWAYNEQFF. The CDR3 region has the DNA TGTGCCAGCAGTCGGACTCCTTGGGCCTACAATGAGCAGTTCTTC.

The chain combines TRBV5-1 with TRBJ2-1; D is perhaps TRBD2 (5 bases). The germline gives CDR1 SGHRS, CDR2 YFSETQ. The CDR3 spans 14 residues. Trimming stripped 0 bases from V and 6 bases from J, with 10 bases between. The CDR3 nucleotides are TGCGCCAGCAGCTTGGGTAATAGCGCCAATGAGCAGTTCTTC. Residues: CASSLGNSANEQFF.

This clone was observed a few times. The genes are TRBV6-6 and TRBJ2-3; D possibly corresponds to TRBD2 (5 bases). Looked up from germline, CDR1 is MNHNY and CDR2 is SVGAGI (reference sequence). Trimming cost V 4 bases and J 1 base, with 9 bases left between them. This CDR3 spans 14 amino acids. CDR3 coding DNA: TGTGCCAGCAGTTCCCAGCGGCGCACAGATACGCAGTATTTT. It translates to CASSSQRRTDTQYF.

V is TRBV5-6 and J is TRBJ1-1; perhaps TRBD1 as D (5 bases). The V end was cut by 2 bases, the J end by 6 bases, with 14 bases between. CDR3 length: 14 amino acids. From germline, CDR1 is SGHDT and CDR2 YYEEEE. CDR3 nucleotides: TGTGCCAGCAGCTTTTCTCCGGGGACGGCTGAAGCTTTCTTT. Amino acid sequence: CASSFSPGTAEAFF.

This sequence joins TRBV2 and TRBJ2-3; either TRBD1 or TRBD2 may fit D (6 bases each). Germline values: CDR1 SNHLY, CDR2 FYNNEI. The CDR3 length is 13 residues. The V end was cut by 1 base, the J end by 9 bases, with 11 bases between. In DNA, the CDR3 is TGTGCCAGCAGTGAAGGTTCGGGGGCAACGCAGTATTTT. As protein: CASSEGSGATQYF.

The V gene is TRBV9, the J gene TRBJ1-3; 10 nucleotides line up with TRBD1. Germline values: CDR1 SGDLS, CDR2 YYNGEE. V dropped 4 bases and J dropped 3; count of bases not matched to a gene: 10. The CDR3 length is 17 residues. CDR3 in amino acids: CASSPDPRDRGGNTIYF. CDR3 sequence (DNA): TGTGCCAGCAGCCCAGACCCCCGGGACAGGGGTGGAAACACCATATATTTT.

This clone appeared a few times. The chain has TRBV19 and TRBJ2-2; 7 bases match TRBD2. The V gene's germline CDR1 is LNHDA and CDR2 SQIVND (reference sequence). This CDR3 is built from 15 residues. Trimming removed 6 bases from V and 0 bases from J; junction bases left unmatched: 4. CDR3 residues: CASRPGRTNTGELFF. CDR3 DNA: TGTGCCAGTAGACCCGGGAGGACGAACACCGGGGAGCTGTTTTTT.

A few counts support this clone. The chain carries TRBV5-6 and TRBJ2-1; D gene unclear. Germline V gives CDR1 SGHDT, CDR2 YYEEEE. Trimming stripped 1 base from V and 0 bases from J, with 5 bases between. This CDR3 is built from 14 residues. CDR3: CASSLIGSYNEQFF. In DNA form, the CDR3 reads TGTGCCAGCAGCTTGATCGGCTCCTACAATGAGCAGTTCTTC.

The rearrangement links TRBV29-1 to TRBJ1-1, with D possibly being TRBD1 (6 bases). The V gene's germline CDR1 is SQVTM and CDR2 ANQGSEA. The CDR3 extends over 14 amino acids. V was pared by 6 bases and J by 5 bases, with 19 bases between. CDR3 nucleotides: TGCAGCGTCCCTGGACAGCTCGACGGTACTGAAGCTTTCTTT. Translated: CSVPGQLDGTEAFF. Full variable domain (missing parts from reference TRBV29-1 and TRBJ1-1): SAVISQKPSRDICQRGTSLTIQCQVDSQVTMMFWYRQQPGQSLTLIATANQGSEATYESGFVIDKFPISRPNLTFSTLTVSNMSPEDSSIYLCSVPGQLDGTEAFFGQGTRLTVV.

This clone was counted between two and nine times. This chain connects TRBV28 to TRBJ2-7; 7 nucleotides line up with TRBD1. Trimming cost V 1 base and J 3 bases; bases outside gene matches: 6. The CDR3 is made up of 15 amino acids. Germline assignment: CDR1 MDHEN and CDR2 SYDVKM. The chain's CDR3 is CASSLLGQIIYEQYF. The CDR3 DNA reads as TGTGCCAGCAGTTTATTGGGACAGATTATCTACGAGCAGTACTTC.

The CDR3 coding sequence is TGTGCCAGCAGCTCCTCACTAGCGGGAGGGCTGAATGAGCAGTTCTTC. This encodes CASSSSLAGGLNEQFF. V usage is TRBV7-2 and J usage is TRBJ2-1; 13 bases are a match to TRBD2. The CDR3 length is 16 residues. From germline, CDR1 is SGHTA and CDR2 FQGNSA. V was pared by 4 bases and J by 7 bases, with 7 bases of the junction left unmatched.

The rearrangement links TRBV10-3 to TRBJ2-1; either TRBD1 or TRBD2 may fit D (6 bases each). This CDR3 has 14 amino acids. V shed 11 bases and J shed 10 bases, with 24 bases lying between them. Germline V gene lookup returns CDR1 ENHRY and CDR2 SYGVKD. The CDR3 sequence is CASNPGAGDAEQFF. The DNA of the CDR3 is TGTGCCTCCAACCCGGGGGCAGGGGACGCGGAGCAGTTCTTC.

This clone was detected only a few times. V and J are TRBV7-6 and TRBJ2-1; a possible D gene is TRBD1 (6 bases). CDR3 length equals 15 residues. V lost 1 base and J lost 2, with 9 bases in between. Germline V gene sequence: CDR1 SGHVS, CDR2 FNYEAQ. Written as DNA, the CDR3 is TGTGCCAGCAGCTTAGGGACAGTTCCCTACAATGAGCAGTTCTTC. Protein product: CASSLGTVPYNEQFF.

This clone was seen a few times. The CDR3 spells CASSLVTAGAYNEQFF. The CDR3 bases are TGTGCCAGCTCACTCGTCACAGCGGGGGCCTACAATGAGCAGTTCTTC. V usage is TRBV18 and J usage is TRBJ2-1; the match to TRBD2 covers 8 bases. The CDR3 is 16 amino acids. Unmatched junction bases numbered 7, after V lost 4 bases and J lost 2 bases. From germline, CDR1 is KGHSH and CDR2 LQKENI.

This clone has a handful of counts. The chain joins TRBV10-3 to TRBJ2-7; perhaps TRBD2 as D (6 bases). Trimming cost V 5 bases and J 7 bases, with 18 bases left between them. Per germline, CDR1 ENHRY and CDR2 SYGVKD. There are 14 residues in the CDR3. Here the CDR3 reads CAISPGTPFGEQYF. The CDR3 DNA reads TGTGCCATCAGTCCCGGGACTCCCTTCGGGGAGCAGTACTTC.

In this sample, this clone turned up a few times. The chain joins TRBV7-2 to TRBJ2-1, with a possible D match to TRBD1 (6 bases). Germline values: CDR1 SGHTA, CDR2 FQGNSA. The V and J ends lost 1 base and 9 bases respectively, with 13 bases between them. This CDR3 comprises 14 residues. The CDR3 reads CASSLVLGAGEQFF. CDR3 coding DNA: TGTGCCAGCAGCTTAGTTTTGGGGGCGGGTGAGCAGTTCTTC.

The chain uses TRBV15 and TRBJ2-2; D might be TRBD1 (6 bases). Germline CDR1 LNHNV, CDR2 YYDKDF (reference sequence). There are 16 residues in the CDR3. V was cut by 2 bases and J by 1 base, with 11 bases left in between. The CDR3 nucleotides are TGTGCCACCAGCAGAAACCTACAGGGGAACACCGGGGAGCTGTTTTTT. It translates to CATSRNLQGNTGELFF.

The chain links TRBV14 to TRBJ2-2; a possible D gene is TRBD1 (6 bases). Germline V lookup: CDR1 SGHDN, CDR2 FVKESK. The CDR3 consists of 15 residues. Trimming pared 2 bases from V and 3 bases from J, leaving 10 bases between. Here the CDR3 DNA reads TGTGCCAGCAGCCAAAAAAACAGGGACACCGGGGAGCTGTTTTTT. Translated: CASSQKNRDTGELFF.

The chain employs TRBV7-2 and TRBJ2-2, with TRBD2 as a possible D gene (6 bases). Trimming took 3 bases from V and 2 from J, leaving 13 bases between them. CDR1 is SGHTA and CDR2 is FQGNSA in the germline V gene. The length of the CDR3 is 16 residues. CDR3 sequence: CASSLSVAANTGELFF. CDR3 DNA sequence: TGTGCCAGCAGCTTGTCGGTAGCGGCTAACACCGGGGAGCTGTTTTTT.

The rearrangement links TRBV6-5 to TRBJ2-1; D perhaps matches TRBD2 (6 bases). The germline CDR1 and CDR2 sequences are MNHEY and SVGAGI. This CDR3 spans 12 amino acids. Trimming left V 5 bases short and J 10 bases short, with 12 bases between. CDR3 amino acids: CASSTAGREQFF. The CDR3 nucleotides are TGTGCCAGCAGTACCGCGGGGAGGGAGCAGTTCTTC.